This entry concerns a single T cell receptor (beta chain). The data were taken from a study of T cell changes during pregnancy in multiple sclerosis. Profiled with immunoSEQ multiplex PCR; TCRdb holds only in-frame clones, not every one. The sample lists about 79,000 clones, 75% to 95% occurring once. This CDR3 is 18 amino acids long. The germline V gene has CDR1 SGHRS and CDR2 YFSETQ. V was cut by 0 bases and J by 4 bases, with 22 bases left in between. The chain has TRBV5-1 and TRBJ1-1, with TRBD1 as a possible D gene (5 bases). This clonotype was obtained from a female donor with multiple sclerosis, enrolled in a pregnancy study. The material sequenced was CD4+ T cells from peripheral blood mononuclear cells, taken in the second trimester of pregnancy. The CDR3 DNA reads as TGCGCCAGCAGCTTGGCCGGCCGTGGGGGAGGGTTAGGCACTGAAGCTTTCTTT. Its protein product is CASSLAGRGGGLGTEAFF.